This is a list of T cell receptor beta chains from one sample in a study of spatial heterogeneity in lung cancer. From the 5' RACE reads, TCRdb called clonotypes with MiXCR, one entry per CDR3 protein. Found here are about 92,000 distinct CDR3 sequences, over 9.5% of them singletons; the top ten hold more than 40%. This specimen was PBMCs, taken at surgery. These receptors originate from a male donor with early-stage non-small cell lung cancer. Each CDR3 is given with its conserved first and last residue. D genes are given only for firm matches. Only part of the rows carry a size: once, few, many, or a class if the clone is expanded.

J gene | D gene | clone size | V gene | CDR3 DNA | CDR3 protein
TRBJ1-4 | . | few | TRBV19 | TGTGCCAGTAGTACGACAGTACCTTTGAGTGAACTGTTTTTT | CASSTTVPLSELFF
TRBJ2-7 | . | medium-sized | TRBV6-2/TRBV6-3 | TGTGCCAGCAGTTCCCTCATCGACGGTAGCTACGAGCAGTACTTC | CASSSLIDGSYEQYF
TRBJ2-3 | TRBD1 | many | TRBV28 | TGTGCCAGCAGGATACAGGGGCTTACAGATACGCAGTATTTT | CASRIQGLTDTQYF
TRBJ1-1 | . | . | TRBV30 | TGTGCCTGGAGTGTACTTAGTGAAGCTTTCTTT | CAWSVLSEAFF
TRBJ2-1 | TRBD2 | few | TRBV7-3 | TGTGCCAGCAGCCAGAGAGGGACTAGCGCAAATGAGCAGTTCTTC | CASSQRGTSANEQFF
TRBJ2-2 | TRBD2 | . | TRBV7-2 | TGTGCCAGCAGCCCCCCGGGACTAGCGGGGGGAATCGGGGAGCTGTTTTTT | CASSPPGLAGGIGELFF
TRBJ2-7 | TRBD2 | many | TRBV28 | TGTGCCACCCATGGGACTAGCGGGAGGGCGACGCAGACCTACGAGCAGTACTTC | CATHGTSGRATQTYEQYF
TRBJ1-5 | TRBD1 | few | TRBV28 | TGTGCCGCAGGGGGGGGGCTAAGGCAGCCCCAGCATTTT | CAAGGGLRQPQHF
TRBJ2-5 | . | . | TRBV7-7 | TGTGCTAGCACCCCGGGACCTTTCCAAGAGACCCAGTACTTC | CASTPGPFQETQYF
TRBJ1-1 | . | . | TRBV20-1 | TGCAGTGCTAGAGATTATTTCCAGCTGAACACTGAAGCTTTCTTT | CSARDYFQLNTEAFF
TRBJ1-2 | TRBD1 | few | TRBV2 | TGTGCCAGCAGTAGGACAGGGCTCTATGGCTACACCTTC | CASSRTGLYGYTF
TRBJ2-7 | . | few | TRBV7-2 | TGTGCCAGCAGCTTAGCCGTGATCTACGAGCAGTACTTC | CASSLAVIYEQYF
TRBJ2-7 | . | few | TRBV7-9 | TGTGCCAGCAGCTTAGGGCACACCGGAGCTCCTAACGAGCAGTACTTC | CASSLGHTGAPNEQYF
TRBJ1-1 | . | . | TRBV30 | TGTGCCTGGAGTCTTACTCGCAGGGTCAATAGGACTGAAGCTTTCTTT | CAWSLTRRVNRTEAFF
TRBJ1-5 | TRBD1 | few | TRBV5-1 | TGCGCCAGCAGCTCGGGACAGAATAGCAATCAGCCCCAGCATTTT | CASSSGQNSNQPQHF
TRBJ2-1 | . | . | TRBV11-2 | TGTGCCAGCCAGGCAGGGTTGGGGAATGAGCAGTTCTTC | CASQAGLGNEQFF
TRBJ2-5 | TRBD2 | few | TRBV24-1 | TGTGCCACCAGCCGAGCGGGAGGATCACAAGAGACCCAGTACTTC | CATSRAGGSQETQYF
TRBJ2-1 | . | . | TRBV7-3 | TGTGCCAGCAGCCCCGGGAAGGGGAATGAGCAGTTCTTC | CASSPGKGNEQFF
TRBJ2-5 | TRBD2 | . | TRBV7-9 | TGTGCCAGCAGCTTCGGCGGGGGGTACCAAGAGACCCAGTACTTC | CASSFGGGYQETQYF
TRBJ1-1 | . | few | TRBV7-9 | TGTGCCAGCAGCTCAGGGGTGGAGGGCACTGAAGCTTTCTTT | CASSSGVEGTEAFF
TRBJ2-5 | . | few | TRBV15 | TGTGCCACCAGCTACTCCACACAAGAGACCCAGTACTTC | CATSYSTQETQYF
TRBJ2-2 | . | few | TRBV19 | TGTGCCAGTAAATGGGGGGCGACTACCGGGGAGCTGTTTTTT | CASKWGATTGELFF
TRBJ2-1 | . | . | TRBV20-1 | TGCAGTGCAAACAGGGGGGGGTATGAGCAGTTCTTC | CSANRGGYEQFF
TRBJ1-5 | . | . | TRBV6-5 | TGTGCCAGCAGTCCCGGCAGGGGAAAAGGTGAAAATCAGCCCCAGCATTTT | CASSPGRGKGENQPQHF
TRBJ2-3 | . | many | TRBV10-1 | TGCGCCTCGTCGGGGACCACAGATACGCAGTATTTT | CASSGTTDTQYF
TRBJ2-2 | . | few | TRBV4-3 | TGCGCCAGCAGCCAAGAAAGCACCGGGATCCGAACCGGGGAGCTGTTTTTT | CASSQESTGIRTGELFF
TRBJ2-1 | . | . | TRBV12-3/TRBV12-4 | TGTGCCAGCAGACAGGGCGGCGGATCCTCCTACAATGAGCAGTTCTTC | CASRQGGGSSYNEQFF
TRBJ2-7 | . | many | TRBV12-3/TRBV12-4 | TGTGCCAGCAGTCCGAACAATGGGCAGGTCGGGTACTTC | CASSPNNGQVGYF
TRBJ2-5 | TRBD2 | . | TRBV7-2 | TGTGCCAGCAGCGTCAGGACTAGCCAAGAGACCCAGTACTTC | CASSVRTSQETQYF
TRBJ1-1 | TRBD1 | few | TRBV20-1 | TGCAGTGGCTCACAGGGGGTGAGGACTGAAGCTTTCTTT | CSGSQGVRTEAFF
TRBJ2-4 | TRBD2 | . | TRBV7-8 | TGTGCCAGCAGCTCGACGACTAGCGGAGCAAACATTCAGTACTTC | CASSSTTSGANIQYF
TRBJ2-3 | . | few | TRBV6-6 | TGTGCCAGCAGTCGAAGTGGGGGCACAGATACGCAGTATTTT | CASSRSGGTDTQYF
TRBJ2-7 | . | few | TRBV28 | TGTGCCAGCAGCATAGTCCAGGAGCAGTACTTC | CASSIVQEQYF
TRBJ2-7 | TRBD2 | once | TRBV11-2 | TGTGCCAGCAGCTCGTTAGTCACTAGCGGGGGTTCGCAGTACTTC | CASSSLVTSGGSQYF
TRBJ2-5 | . | . | TRBV7-2 | TGTGCCAGCACCCCGGGACGGCAAGAGACCCAGTACTTC | CASTPGRQETQYF
TRBJ2-5 | TRBD1 | . | TRBV11-3 | TGTGCCAGCAGCCTTGGGGACAGGAGAGAGGAGACCCAGTACTTC | CASSLGDRREETQYF
TRBJ2-3 | TRBD2 | . | TRBV11-1 | TGTGCCAGCAGCTCCGGACTAGCGGGAGGAGGCGGTACAGATACGCAGTATTTT | CASSSGLAGGGGTDTQYF
TRBJ1-4 | . | many | TRBV27 | TGTGCCAGCAGTTTACTGAATAATGAAAAACTGTTTTTT | CASSLLNNEKLFF
TRBJ2-3 | . | many | TRBV7-3 | TGTGCCAGCAGCTTAATGATAGTAGAGCCGGATACGCAGTATTTT | CASSLMIVEPDTQYF
TRBJ2-1 | TRBD2 | few | TRBV20-1 | TGCAGTGCCCCAACTCTAGCGGGGAACCACAATGAGCAGTTCTTC | CSAPTLAGNHNEQFF
TRBJ1-1 | TRBD1 | . | TRBV7-9 | TGTGCCAGCAGCTTAGGGACAGGGGGAAGAACTGAAGCTTTCTTT | CASSLGTGGRTEAFF
TRBJ2-1 | . | . | TRBV11-2 | TGTGCCAGCAGCCCCAACAGGGTCGATGAAGGTGAGCAGTTCTTC | CASSPNRVDEGEQFF
TRBJ2-3 | TRBD2 | . | TRBV10-3 | TGTGCCATCAGTGAGTCGATCGGCGGGAGGGCCACAGATACGCAGTATTTT | CAISESIGGRATDTQYF
TRBJ1-3 | . | . | TRBV10-3 | TGTGCCATCAGAGTTGACAGCTCCGCCTCTGGAAACACCATATATTTT | CAIRVDSSASGNTIYF
TRBJ2-1 | TRBD2 | many | TRBV5-1 | TGCGCCAGCAGCTCCGGGGGGAGCTCCTACAATGAGCAGTTCTTC | CASSSGGSSYNEQFF
TRBJ1-1 | TRBD1 | . | TRBV29-1 | TGCAGCGCCCGACAGGGTGACACTGAAGCTTTCTTT | CSARQGDTEAFF
TRBJ1-5 | . | . | TRBV19 | TGTGCCAGTACCAACGAGCGGAGGGGCGATCAGCCCCAGCATTTT | CASTNERRGDQPQHF
TRBJ2-1 | TRBD2 | many | TRBV12-3/TRBV12-4 | TGTGCCAGCAGTTTAGCCGGGACTAGCGGGAGGGCCGGGAATGAGCAGTTCTTC | CASSLAGTSGRAGNEQFF
TRBJ1-1 | TRBD1 | many | TRBV7-3 | TGTGCCAGCAGCTCCACAGGGGTAGCTTTCTTT | CASSSTGVAFF
TRBJ2-3 | TRBD1 | . | TRBV5-5 | TGTGCCAGCATAGACAGGGAACTCACAGATACGCAGTATTTT | CASIDRELTDTQYF
TRBJ2-7 | TRBD1 | . | TRBV7-9 | TGTGCCAGCAGCTCTCCCGGGACAGGCGGCTACGAGCAGTACTTC | CASSSPGTGGYEQYF
TRBJ2-1 | TRBD1 | . | TRBV11-3 | TGTGCCAGCAGCTTGGGGACAGGGGGCGTTGAGCAGTTCTTC | CASSLGTGGVEQFF
TRBJ2-7 | . | few | TRBV29-1 | TGCAGCGTTGAGGTGCGGTACGGCTCCTACGAGCAGTACTTC | CSVEVRYGSYEQYF
TRBJ1-1 | . | once | TRBV7-8 | TGTGCCAGCACCCGTTTTGGTGAGGGCACTGAAGCTTTCTTT | CASTRFGEGTEAFF